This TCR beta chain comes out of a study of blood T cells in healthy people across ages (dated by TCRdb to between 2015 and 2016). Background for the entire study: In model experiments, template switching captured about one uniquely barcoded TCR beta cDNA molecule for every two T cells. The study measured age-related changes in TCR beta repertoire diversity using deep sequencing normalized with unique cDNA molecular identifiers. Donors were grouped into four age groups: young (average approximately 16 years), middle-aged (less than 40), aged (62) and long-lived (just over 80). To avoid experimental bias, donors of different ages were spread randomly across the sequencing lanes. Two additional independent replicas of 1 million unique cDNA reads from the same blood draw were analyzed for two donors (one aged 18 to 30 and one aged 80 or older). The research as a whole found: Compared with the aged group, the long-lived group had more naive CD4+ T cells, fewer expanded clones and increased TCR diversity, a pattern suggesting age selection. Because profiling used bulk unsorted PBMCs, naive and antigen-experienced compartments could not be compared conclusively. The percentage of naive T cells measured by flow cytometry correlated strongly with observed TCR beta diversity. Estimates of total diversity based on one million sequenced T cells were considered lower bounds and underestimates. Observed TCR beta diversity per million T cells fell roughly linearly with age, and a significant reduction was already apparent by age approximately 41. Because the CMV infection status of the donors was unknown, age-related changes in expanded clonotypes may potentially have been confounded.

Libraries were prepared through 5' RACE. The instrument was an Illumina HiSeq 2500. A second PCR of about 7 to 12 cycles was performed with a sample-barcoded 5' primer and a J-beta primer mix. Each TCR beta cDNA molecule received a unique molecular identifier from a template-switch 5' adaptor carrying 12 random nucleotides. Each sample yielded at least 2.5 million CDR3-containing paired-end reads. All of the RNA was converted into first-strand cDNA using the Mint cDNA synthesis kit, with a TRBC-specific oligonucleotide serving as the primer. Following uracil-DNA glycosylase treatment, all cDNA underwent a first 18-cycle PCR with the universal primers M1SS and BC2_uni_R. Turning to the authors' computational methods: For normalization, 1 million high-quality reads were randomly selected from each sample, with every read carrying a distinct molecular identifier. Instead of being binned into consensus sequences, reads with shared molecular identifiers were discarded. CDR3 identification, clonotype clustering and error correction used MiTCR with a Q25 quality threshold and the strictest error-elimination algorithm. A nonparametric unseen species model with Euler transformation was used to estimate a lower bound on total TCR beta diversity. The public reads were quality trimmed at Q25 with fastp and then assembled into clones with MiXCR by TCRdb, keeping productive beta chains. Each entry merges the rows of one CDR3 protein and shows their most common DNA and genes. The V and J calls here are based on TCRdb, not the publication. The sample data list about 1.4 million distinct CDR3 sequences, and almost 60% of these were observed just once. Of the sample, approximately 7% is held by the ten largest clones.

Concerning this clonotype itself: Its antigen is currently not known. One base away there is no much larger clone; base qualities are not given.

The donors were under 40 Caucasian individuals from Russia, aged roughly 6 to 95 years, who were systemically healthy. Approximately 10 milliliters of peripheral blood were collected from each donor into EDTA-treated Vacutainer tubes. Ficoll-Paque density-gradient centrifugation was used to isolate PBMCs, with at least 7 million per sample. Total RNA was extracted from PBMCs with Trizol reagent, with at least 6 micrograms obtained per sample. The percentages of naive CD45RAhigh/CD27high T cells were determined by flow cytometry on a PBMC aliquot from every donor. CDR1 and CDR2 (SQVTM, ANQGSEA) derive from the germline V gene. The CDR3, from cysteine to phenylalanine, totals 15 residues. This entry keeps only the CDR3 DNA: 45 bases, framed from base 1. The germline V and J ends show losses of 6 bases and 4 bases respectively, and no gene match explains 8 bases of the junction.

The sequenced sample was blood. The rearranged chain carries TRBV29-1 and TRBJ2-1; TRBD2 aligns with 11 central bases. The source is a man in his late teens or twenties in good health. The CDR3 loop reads CSVTLGLAVYNEQFF. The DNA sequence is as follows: TGCAGCGTCACGTTGGGACTAGCGGTATACAATGAGCAGTTCTTC.